This record covers a single T cell receptor (beta chain). This specimen comes from a study of T cell changes during pregnancy in multiple sclerosis. Method: immunoSEQ multiplex PCR; TCRdb's copy keeps in-frame clones and lacks some. This table holds about 60,000 clones, about nine tenths found once. Germline lookup yields CDR1 SGHVS and CDR2 FNYEAQ. The V gene lost 3 bases and the J gene lost 2 bases, with 14 bases spanning the gap. This CDR3 has 15 residues. V is TRBV7-6 and J is TRBJ2-7; D possibly corresponds to TRBD1 (6 bases). The TCR was taken from a female donor in good health, enrolled as a control in a pregnancy study. Sequencing was performed on peripheral blood, taken in the third trimester of pregnancy. The CDR3: CASSLGAPATYEQYF. The CDR3 DNA reads TGTGCCAGCAGCTTGGGGGCCCCGGCGACCTACGAGCAGTACTTC.